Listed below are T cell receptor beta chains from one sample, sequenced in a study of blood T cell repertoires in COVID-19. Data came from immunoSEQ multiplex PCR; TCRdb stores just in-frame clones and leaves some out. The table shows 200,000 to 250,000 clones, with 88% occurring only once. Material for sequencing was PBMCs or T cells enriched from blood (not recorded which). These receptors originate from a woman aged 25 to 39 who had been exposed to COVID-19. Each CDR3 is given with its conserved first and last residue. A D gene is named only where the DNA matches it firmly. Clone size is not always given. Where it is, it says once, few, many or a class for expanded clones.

CATSDFTSGRADTQYF	TGTGCCACCAGTGATTTCACTAGCGGGAGAGCAGATACGCAGTATTTT	16	TRBV24-1	TRBJ2-3	TRBD2	NA
CASSGTFEAFF	TGTGCCAGCAGTGGGACTTTCGAAGCTTTCTTT	11	TRBV2	TRBJ1-1	NA	once
CASSLAGLAGGNEQFF	TGCGCCAGCAGCTTGGCGGGACTAGCGGGAGGGAATGAGCAGTTCTTC	16	TRBV5-1	TRBJ2-1	TRBD2	NA
CASSLDPVVQPQHF	TGCGCCAGCAGCTTGGACCCGGTGGTGCAGCCCCAGCATTTT	14	TRBV5-1	TRBJ1-5	NA	NA
CASSPKLKTEPVVTNYGYTF	TGTGCCAGCTCACCAAAGCTCAAGACGGAGCCGGTGGTAACTAACTATGGCTACACCTTC	20	TRBV18	TRBJ1-2	NA	NA
CAWGRDRGYQPQHF	TGTGCCTGGGGCCGGGACAGGGGTTATCAGCCCCAGCATTTT	14	TRBV30	TRBJ1-5	TRBD1	NA
CASSPLQDGRSNYGYTF	TGTGCCAGCTCACCACTACAGGACGGCCGGTCTAACTATGGCTACACCTTC	17	TRBV18	TRBJ1-2	NA	NA
CASGQGLKPQHF	TGTGCCAGCGGCCAGGGCCTAAAGCCCCAGCATTTT	12	TRBV2	TRBJ1-5	NA	NA
CASSGRTGGGYTF	TGTGCCAGCAGTGGACGGACAGGTGGTGGCTACACCTTC	13	TRBV2	TRBJ1-2	TRBD1	NA
CASSWTYTDTQYF	TGTGCCAGCAGTTGGACATACACAGATACGCAGTATTTT	13	TRBV2	TRBJ2-3	NA	NA
CASSMRQGIDEQFF	TGTGCCAGCAGTATGAGACAGGGAATCGATGAGCAGTTCTTC	14	TRBV27	TRBJ2-1	TRBD1	once
CASTIVGGWETQYF	TGTGCCAGCACCATCGTAGGGGGCTGGGAGACCCAGTACTTC	14	TRBV28	TRBJ2-5	TRBD1	NA
CASSPEQGPSSYEQYF	TGTGCCAGCAGCCCAGAACAGGGGCCCAGCTCCTACGAGCAGTACTTC	16	TRBV5-4	TRBJ2-7	TRBD1	NA
CATSERREDSGNTIYF	TGTGCCACCAGTGAGCGGCGGGAGGACTCTGGAAACACCATATATTTT	16	TRBV24-1	TRBJ1-3	NA	few
CASSLGGGSAEAFF	TGCGCCAGCAGCTTGGGGGGAGGATCGGCTGAAGCTTTCTTT	14	TRBV5-1	TRBJ1-1	NA	NA
CASSTPEGDTEAFF	TGTGCCAGCAGCACCCCTGAGGGGGACACTGAAGCTTTCTTT	14	TRBV11-1	TRBJ1-1	NA	few
CASSFILGQGHYGYTF	TGTGCCAGCAGTTTCATTTTGGGACAGGGACACTATGGCTACACCTTC	16	TRBV27	TRBJ1-2	TRBD1	NA
CATSLGLAIEQYF	TGTGCCACCTCATTGGGACTAGCGATCGAGCAGTACTTC	13	TRBV15	TRBJ2-7	TRBD2	once
CASSPLGTNTEAFF	TGTGCCAGCTCACCTCTCGGGACTAACACTGAAGCTTTCTTT	14	TRBV18	TRBJ1-1	NA	NA
CASSIVPQGQYGYTF	TGTGCCAGTAGTATAGTCCCGCAGGGTCAGTATGGCTACACCTTC	15	TRBV19	TRBJ1-2	NA	NA
CATEPRGDGETQYF	TGTGCCACCGAACCCAGGGGGGATGGGGAGACCCAGTACTTC	14	TRBV15	TRBJ2-5	NA	NA
CASSSPEGQRNEQFF	TGTGCCAGCAGTTCCCCGGAGGGCCAGAGGAATGAGCAGTTCTTC	15	TRBV28	TRBJ2-1	NA	NA
CASSLSKAGRGNEQFF	TGTGCCAGCAGTTTATCGAAGGCGGGGAGGGGCAATGAGCAGTTCTTC	16	TRBV27	TRBJ2-1	TRBD2	once
CASSLGGHEQFF	TGTGCCAGCAGCTTAGGGGGGCATGAGCAGTTCTTC	12	TRBV7-6	TRBJ2-1	NA	once
CASSRGTSSYEQYF	TGTGCCAGCAGCCGCGGGACTAGCAGCTACGAGCAGTACTTC	14	TRBV3-1/TRBV3-2	TRBJ2-7	TRBD2	few
CATSREERSYEQYF	TGTGCCACCAGCAGAGAGGAGAGATCCTACGAGCAGTACTTC	14	TRBV15	TRBJ2-7	NA	NA
CASSLAGVVNVDTEAFF	TGCGCCAGCAGCTTGGCAGGGGTGGTGAATGTAGACACTGAAGCTTTCTTT	17	TRBV5-1	TRBJ1-1	NA	NA
CASSLPQGPDTDTQYF	TGCGCCAGCAGCTTACCACAGGGGCCCGACACAGATACGCAGTATTTT	16	TRBV5-1	TRBJ2-3	TRBD1	NA
CASSRSGDSYEQYF	TGTGCCAGCAGCCGTAGCGGGGACTCCTACGAGCAGTACTTC	14	TRBV5-4	TRBJ2-7	TRBD2	few
CASSIRGTLAKNIQYF	TGTGCCAGTAGTATTAGAGGCACTCTAGCCAAAAACATTCAGTACTTC	16	TRBV19	TRBJ2-4	NA	NA
CASSLETSFTQYF	TGCGCCAGCAGCTTGGAAACTAGTTTTACGCAGTATTTT	13	TRBV5-1	TRBJ2-3	NA	NA
CASSEQGQETQYF	TGTGCCAGCAGCGAACAGGGTCAAGAGACCCAGTACTTC	13	TRBV9	TRBJ2-5	NA	NA
CASSQPGTSGNEQFF	TGTGCCAGCAGCCAACCCGGGACTAGCGGGAATGAGCAGTTCTTC	15	TRBV3-1/TRBV3-2	TRBJ2-1	TRBD2	NA
CASSPGTPDTGELFF	TGTGCCAGCAGTCCCGGGACTCCAGACACCGGGGAGCTGTTTTTT	15	TRBV3-1/TRBV3-2	TRBJ2-2	NA	NA
CASSLGRTLTYEQYF	TGTGCCAGCAGTTTGGGGAGGACCCTAACCTACGAGCAGTACTTC	15	TRBV28	TRBJ2-7	NA	NA
CATSGTTAVEQFF	TGTGCCACGTCCGGGACTACCGCCGTTGAGCAGTTCTTC	13	TRBV24-1	TRBJ2-1	TRBD2	few
CASSSDRGISGNTIYF	TGTGCCAGCAGCTCCGACAGGGGTATTTCTGGAAACACCATATATTTT	16	TRBV7-9	TRBJ1-3	TRBD1	NA
CASSLRGSAFF	TGTGCCAGCAGTTTACGGGGTTCAGCTTTCTTT	11	TRBV12-3/TRBV12-4	TRBJ1-1	NA	NA
CASSPRARREGRREQYF	TGTGCCAGCTCCCCCCGCGCTAGGCGGGAGGGCCGTCGCGAGCAGTACTTC	17	TRBV3-1/TRBV3-2	TRBJ2-7	TRBD2	NA
CASSLPGQGPYEQYF	TGTGCCAGCAGTCTGCCGGGACAGGGTCCCTACGAGCAGTACTTC	15	TRBV7-9	TRBJ2-7	TRBD1	NA
CASSKRETTYEQYF	TGTGCCAGCAGCAAACGGGAGACGACCTACGAGCAGTACTTC	14	TRBV21-1	TRBJ2-7	NA	NA
CASSRTGLGYTF	TGTGCCAGCAGCCGGACAGGGTTGGGCTACACCTTC	12	TRBV6-2/TRBV6-3	TRBJ1-2	TRBD1	NA
CASSLGGMAGELFF	TGTGCCAGCAGTTTGGGAGGGATGGCCGGGGAGCTGTTTTTT	14	TRBV28	TRBJ2-2	TRBD2	NA
CASSVGRDPMDEQYF	TGTGCCAGCAGCGTAGGGCGGGACCCGATGGACGAGCAGTACTTC	15	TRBV9	TRBJ2-7	NA	NA
CASSHLVPGMNTEAFF	TGCGCCAGCAGCCACTTGGTCCCGGGTATGAACACTGAAGCTTTCTTT	16	TRBV5-1	TRBJ1-1	NA	NA
CSVEVGNTIYF	TGCAGCGTGGAGGTGGGAAACACCATATATTTT	11	TRBV29-1	TRBJ1-3	NA	NA
CAWRLPGQGARETQYF	TGTGCCTGGAGACTTCCGGGACAGGGGGCGCGAGAGACCCAGTACTTC	16	TRBV30	TRBJ2-5	TRBD1	NA
CATRPLGSGNEQFF	TGTGCCACTCGACCTCTAGGAAGTGGCAATGAGCAGTTCTTC	14	TRBV19	TRBJ2-1	NA	NA
CASSLTSGLAGTFSSYEQYF	TGTGCCAGCAGCTTGACTTCGGGACTAGCGGGTACCTTTAGCTCCTACGAGCAGTACTTC	20	TRBV5-4	TRBJ2-7	TRBD2	NA
CASSRDRVMNEQYF	TGTGCCAGCAGTAGGGACAGGGTTATGAACGAGCAGTACTTC	14	TRBV5-4	TRBJ2-7	TRBD1	NA
CASSQDPTGIRDNEQFF	TGCGCCAGCAGCCAAGATCCAACAGGTATAAGGGATAATGAGCAGTTCTTC	17	TRBV4-1	TRBJ2-1	NA	NA
CAISEFRGQGSNQPQHF	TGTGCCATCAGTGAATTCAGGGGACAGGGGAGCAATCAGCCCCAGCATTTT	17	TRBV10-3	TRBJ1-5	TRBD1	NA
CASSYLSSGRYNEQFF	TGTGCCAGCAGCTACCTTTCTAGCGGGAGGTACAATGAGCAGTTCTTC	16	TRBV11-2	TRBJ2-1	TRBD2	NA
CAWMGTGGEQYF	TGTGCCTGGATGGGGACAGGGGGCGAGCAGTACTTC	12	TRBV30	TRBJ2-7	TRBD1	NA